This is a list of T cell receptor beta chains from one sample in a study of CD8+CD57+ T cells in acquired aplastic anemia. TCRdb fed the reads into MiXCR, producing one record per CDR3 protein. The sample lists 450,000 to 550,000 distinct CDR3 sequences; under 40% were seen once. Sequenced: sorted CD4+, CD8+, or CD8+CD57+ T cells (not recorded which) from PBMCs. These receptors all come from a human donor with aplastic anemia. Both conserved end residues are trimmed from each CDR3.

v_call cdr3_aa
TRBV10-3 ASSKISPNVETQY
TRBV24-1 ATSESRGGPKETQY
TRBV6-5 ASSYQTTVGDYGYT
TRBV19 ASSIFGRGVNTEAF
TRBV9 ASGRGIGGEKLF
TRBV20-1 SAAADYGYT
TRBV2 ASSVLQTGNTIY
TRBV6-2/TRBV6-3 ASSYPKGFSPLH
TRBV27 ASSPWGQSLNQPQH
TRBV6-5 ASSYFSGREQY
TRBV20-1 SATLGDSGSNQPQH
TRBV2 ASVADPLNQPQH
TRBV2 ASSGQGFNYGYT
TRBV24-1 ATSDLPGQGGEKLF
TRBV10-1 ASRAQGGERETQY
TRBV12-3/TRBV12-4 ASSLALGGRSYNSPLH
TRBV4-2 ASSQDPRTDTQY
TRBV2 ASLSRTGILYEQY
TRBV20-1 SARITDTQY
TRBV11-2 ASSPTRYTDTQY
TRBV19 ASNQGYNQPQH
TRBV7-6 ASSLDPSGNEQY
TRBV10-3 AISEPGLAV
TRBV30 AWSGLPLVYEQY
TRBV29-1 SAKESVWSEAF
TRBV19 ASSTKEGTGVSGNQPQH
TRBV4-1 ASSQPGHLSYEQY
TRBV20-1 SVWVEGNGRVNTEAF
TRBV4-1 ASSQDTGLGQIYEQY
TRBV20-1 SARERGRLGEQY
TRBV13 ASSSTREGETQY
TRBV19 ASSPNFAYEQY
TRBV12-3/TRBV12-4 ASSLGQGASEKLF
TRBV20-1 SARTSGRTDTQY
TRBV27 ASSFSLDRYNGYT
TRBV29-1 SANARLMNTEAF
TRBV4-2 ASSQDWAPNTEAF
TRBV7-9 ASSLASGTGELF
TRBV5-6 ASSLAGIGYT
TRBV28 ASSPGRGRWTEAF
TRBV19 ASSMIWNNEQF
TRBV29-1 SVLDRTDTQY
TRBV29-1 SSQVEPGRPYNSPLH
TRBV25-1 ACSVTGDYGEQY
TRBV19 ASSTGTLSGNTIY
TRBV12-3/TRBV12-4 ASSFRDISNQPQH
TRBV3-1 ASSQEGQGLWNGYT